The 29 T cell receptor beta chains in this list originate from one sample, sequenced in a study of vaccination and CD4 T cells after COVID-19. The sample's treatment: roughly ten-day PBMC culture with coronavirus spike peptide pools or control peptides (ViraFEST assay). Their cognate antigens are unknown. Cultured CD4+ T cells had their DNA profiled by the Oncomine TCR Beta short-read assay. TCRdb reanalysed the PCR reads using MiXCR and keeps one entry per CDR3 protein. The sample records roughly 14,000 distinct CDR3 sequences, 55% being singletons. The sample consisted of CD4+ T cells from blood, cultured in vitro. The source is a human donor who had recovered from COVID-19.

This clonotype turned up a few times. The chain recombines TRBV12-5 with TRBJ2-1; 8 nucleotides agree with TRBD2. This CDR3 region has 14 residues. Looked up from germline, CDR1 is LGHNT and CDR2 is FRNRAP. Unmatched junction bases numbered 10, after V lost 8 bases and J lost 7 bases. Here the CDR3 DNA reads TGTGCTAGTTACCGGGAGGGTCTTGGGAATGAGCAGTTCTTC. It translates to CASYREGLGNEQFF.

This clonotype occurred a few times. This sequence joins TRBV6-1 and TRBJ2-3; D uncertain. The CDR3 is made up of 11 amino acids. CDR1 and CDR2 from the germline V gene are MNHNS and SASEGT. Trimming removed 6 bases from V and 6 bases from J, with 7 bases in between. CDR3 bases: TGTGCCAGCAGGTCTTTGGATACGCAGTATTTT. The encoded protein is CASRSLDTQYF.

This clonotype occurred a few times. The rearrangement joins TRBV7-2 to TRBJ2-3; D is possibly TRBD2 (6 bases). Trimming left V 1 base short and J 11 bases short, with 13 bases between. This CDR3 region has 13 residues. Per the germline V gene, CDR1 is SGHTA and CDR2 is FQGNSA. The CDR3 nucleotides are TGTGCCAGCAGCTTAGACGTAAAGGGAGGGCAGTATTTT. Protein: CASSLDVKGGQYF.

CDR3 region: CSALDRRSNQPQHF. CDR3 sequence (DNA): TGCAGTGCCCTAGACAGGAGGAGCAATCAGCCCCAGCATTTT. This chain joins TRBV20-1 and TRBJ1-5; possible D gene TRBD1, 6 bases. V was trimmed by 6 bases and J by 1 base, leaving 13 bases between them. The germline V gene has CDR1 DFQATT and CDR2 SNEGSKA (reference sequence). The CDR3 is 14 amino acids.

This chain connects TRBV5-6 to TRBJ1-2, with unresolved D. The CDR3 extends over 14 amino acids. Germline lookup yields CDR1 SGHDT and CDR2 YYEEEE. Trimming shortened V by 2 bases and J by 5 bases, and 13 bases separated the two germline ends. This chain's CDR3 is CASSFLGQLYGYTF. CDR3 DNA sequence: TGTGCCAGCAGCTTTCTAGGGCAGCTTTATGGCTACACCTTC.

This clonotype was seen more than once but under ten times. The rearrangement joins TRBV19 to TRBJ2-1; TRBD2 aligns across 8 bases. Looked up from germline, CDR1 is LNHDA and CDR2 is SQIVND (reference sequence). The CDR3 is 16 amino acids. V lost 7 bases and J lost 4; bases outside the gene matches: 12. The CDR3 here is CASTSGAGAIYNEQFF. The CDR3 DNA reads TGTGCCAGTACCTCCGGAGCGGGAGCTATTTACAATGAGCAGTTCTTC. The variable domain in full, completed from reference TRBV19 and TRBJ2-1, reads DGGITQSPKYLFRKEGQNVTLSCEQNLNHDAMYWYRQDPGQGLRLIYYSQIVNDFQKGDIAEGYSVSREKKESFPLTVTSAQKNPTAFYLCASTSGAGAIYNEQFFGPGTRLTVL.

The V call is TRBV20-1, the J call TRBJ2-3, with D unclear. V gave up 5 bases and J gave up 8 bases, with 17 bases separating them. Per germline, CDR1 DFQATT and CDR2 SNEGSKA (reference sequence). The CDR3 runs to 13 residues. The CDR3: CSAQTTLPATQYF. The CDR3 nucleotides read TGCAGTGCTCAGACAACCCTCCCCGCTACGCAGTATTTT.

The genes are TRBV4-3 and TRBJ2-7, with a possible D match to TRBD1 (6 bases). Germline assignment: CDR1 LGHNA and CDR2 YSLEER. This CDR3 is 18 amino acids long. V lost 1 base and J 0 bases, leaving 19 bases between the germline ends. In nucleotides, the CDR3 is TGCGCCAGCAGCCAAGCCTACCTCGGGACATTCCGCTCCTACGAGCAGTACTTC. It translates to CASSQAYLGTFRSYEQYF.

V gene TRBV4-2 combines with J gene TRBJ2-2; D unclear. The ends were cut back, 0 bases at V and 4 bases at J, with 12 bases in the middle. The germline V gene has CDR1 LGHNA and CDR2 YNFKEQ. The CDR3 runs 16 residues. The CDR3 DNA is TGTGCCAGCAGCCAAGATTACCATACAGTCACCGGGGAGCTGTTTTTT. It encodes CASSQDYHTVTGELFF.

The chain combines TRBV19 with TRBJ2-1; TRBD1 aligns across 8 bases. Germline values: CDR1 LNHDA, CDR2 SQIVND (reference sequence). Trimming removed 3 bases from V and 3 bases from J; junction bases left unmatched: 10. This CDR3 spans 17 amino acids. The CDR3 region is CASSMTLDRGHYNEQFF. The DNA for the CDR3 is TGTGCCAGTAGTATGACCCTAGACAGGGGCCACTACAATGAGCAGTTCTTC. Looking up the rest from reference TRBV19 and TRBJ2-1 gives the full variable domain: DGGITQSPKYLFRKEGQNVTLSCEQNLNHDAMYWYRQDPGQGLRLIYYSQIVNDFQKGDIAEGYSVSREKKESFPLTVTSAQKNPTAFYLCASSMTLDRGHYNEQFFGPGTRLTVL.

The rearrangement uses TRBV20-1 and TRBJ2-1; TRBD2 matches at 7 bases. The CDR3 length is 15 residues. V shed 6 bases and J 4 bases; nucleotides not matched to a gene: 12. Germline V CDR1 and CDR2: DFQATT, SNEGSKA (reference sequence). Written as DNA, the CDR3 is TGCAGTGCATCCGGCATTCTAGCGGAGTACAATGAGCAGTTCTTC. Protein: CSASGILAEYNEQFF.

The V and J genes are TRBV7-2 and TRBJ2-7; 7 nucleotides match TRBD1. The CDR3 sequence is 15 residues long. V shed 5 bases, J shed 2 bases, and the junction held 9 bases outside the gene matches. The V gene's germline CDR1 is SGHTA and CDR2 FQGNSA. CDR3 region: CASSPQTGTAYEQYF. The CDR3 coding sequence is TGTGCCAGCAGCCCACAGACAGGGACGGCCTACGAGCAGTACTTC.

The chain is built from TRBV11-2 and TRBJ2-5; 11 nucleotides align to TRBD2. The CDR3 loop spans 16 amino acids. From germline, CDR1 is SGHAT and CDR2 FQNNGV. Trimming at V came to 1 base and at J to 4 bases, leaving 5 bases not matched to a gene. Here the CDR3 DNA reads TGTGCCAGCAGCTTAGGTAGCGGGAGGGTTGCAGAGACCCAGTACTTC. It specifies CASSLGSGRVAETQYF.

The V and J genes are TRBV5-1 and TRBJ1-2; D gene ambiguous. The CDR3 consists of 12 residues. Germline V gene data show CDR1 as SGHRS and CDR2 as YFSETQ. Trimming pared 7 bases from V and 4 bases from J, leaving 11 bases between. The CDR3 DNA sequence: TGCGCCAGCGGCGATAGTGGCTATGGCTACACCTTC. It encodes CASGDSGYGYTF.

There are a few counts of this clonotype. The chain's CDR3 is CASSPRTESTDTQYF. The CDR3 DNA is TGTGCCAGCTCACCACGCACAGAGAGCACAGATACGCAGTATTTT. The rearrangement joins TRBV18 to TRBJ2-3; no reliable D call. Trimming pared 1 base from V and 0 bases from J, leaving 8 bases between. From germline, CDR1 is KGHSH and CDR2 LQKENI. The CDR3 length is 15 residues.

This clonotype was found a few times. The rearrangement joins TRBV2 to TRBJ2-7, with TRBD1 matching over 9 bases. Germline lookup yields CDR1 SNHLY and CDR2 FYNNEI. The CDR3 has 14 amino acids. The V and J ends lost 7 bases and 5 bases, in that order; junction bases with no gene match: 9. Written as DNA, the CDR3 is TGTGCCAGCATTCTGACAGGGGGTATCCACGAGCAGTACTTC. This encodes CASILTGGIHEQYF.

Written as DNA, the CDR3 is TGTGCCACCAGCAGGACCACTAGCGGGAGGGCCAACAATGAGCAGTTCTTC. It is translated as CATSRTTSGRANNEQFF. The chain carries TRBV15 and TRBJ2-1; 13 bases align to TRBD2. This CDR3 has 17 amino acids. The V gene's germline CDR1 is LNHNV and CDR2 YYDKDF (reference sequence). Trimming cost V 3 bases and J 5 bases; bases outside gene matches: 7.

The rearrangement joins TRBV27 to TRBJ2-5, with 16 nucleotides matching TRBD2. The V gene's germline CDR1 is MNHEY and CDR2 SMNVEV (reference sequence). This CDR3 has 18 amino acids. Trimming cost V 5 bases and J 1 base; bases outside gene matches: 7. The CDR3 DNA follows: TGTGCCAGCAGTCCGGGACTAGCGGGAGGGGGACTCCAAGAGACCCAGTACTTC. Encoded protein: CASSPGLAGGGLQETQYF.

The rearrangement uses TRBV5-1 and TRBJ1-5, with D unresolved. Germline V gives CDR1 SGHRS, CDR2 YFSETQ. The CDR3 runs 15 residues. Trimming pared 1 base from V and 0 bases from J, leaving 8 bases between. This chain's CDR3 is CASSLSPNSNQPQHF. The CDR3 nucleotides are TGCGCCAGCAGCTTGTCCCCGAATAGCAATCAGCCCCAGCATTTT. Using reference TRBV5-1 and TRBJ1-5 for the parts outside the CDR3, the full variable domain is KAGVTQTPRYLIKTRGQQVTLSCSPISGHRSVSWYQQTPGQGLQFLFEYFSETQRNKGNFPGRFSGRQFSNSRSEMNVSTLELGDSALYLCASSLSPNSNQPQHFGDGTRLSIL.

This clonotype was seen more than once but under ten times. The rearrangement uses TRBV6-2 or TRBV6-3 and TRBJ2-7; D not resolved. The CDR3 spans 12 residues. V dropped 6 bases and J dropped 0 bases, with 6 bases sitting between them. Germline CDR1 MNHEY, CDR2 SVGEGT. CDR3 in DNA: TGTGCCAGCAGCCCTACCTCCTACGAGCAGTACTTC. Encoded protein: CASSPTSYEQYF.

The V and J genes are TRBV2 and TRBJ1-5; 7 bases align to TRBD1. Per the germline V gene, CDR1 is SNHLY and CDR2 is FYNNEI. The J segment lost 0 bases and the V segment lost 5 bases, leaving 1 base of the junction unmatched. This CDR3 spans 14 amino acids. CDR3 amino acids: CASSRQGSNQPQHF. The DNA of the CDR3 is TGTGCCAGCAGTCGACAGGGTAGCAATCAGCCCCAGCATTTT.

CDR3 residues: CASSFSYFSGNGELFF. The CDR3, as DNA: TGTGCCAGCAGCTTCTCATACTTTAGCGGGAACGGGGAGCTGTTTTTT. The chain carries TRBV7-3 and TRBJ2-2, with 8 bases matching TRBD2. This CDR3 region has 16 residues. CDR1 and CDR2 (germline): SGHTA, FQGTGA. The V and J ends lost 3 bases and 7 bases, in that order; junction bases with no gene match: 10.

V gene TRBV7-2 combines with J gene TRBJ2-2; TRBD2 agrees at 16 bases. The CDR3 sequence is 16 residues long. Germline V lookup: CDR1 SGHTA, CDR2 FQGNSA. The V segment lost 3 bases and the J segment 5 bases; nucleotides outside the gene matches: 0. CDR3 region: CASSLGLAGGTGELFF. DNA for the CDR3: TGTGCCAGCAGCTTGGGACTAGCGGGAGGGACCGGGGAGCTGTTTTTT.

The rearrangement joins TRBV5-4 to TRBJ2-5; TRBD2 matches 12 bases. The CDR3 consists of 15 residues. The ends lost 3 bases at V and 5 bases at J; junction bases unmatched: 5. Germline V gene sequence: CDR1 SGHNT, CDR2 YYREEE (reference sequence). CDR3 sequence reads: CASSSRLAGDETQYF. The CDR3 DNA sequence: TGTGCCAGCAGCTCGAGACTAGCGGGAGATGAGACCCAGTACTTC.

The chain couples TRBV7-6 to TRBJ2-5; TRBD2 matches 8 bases. CDR3 length: 17 amino acids. Unmatched junction bases numbered 9, after V lost 1 base and J lost 2 bases. The V gene's germline CDR1 is SGHVS and CDR2 FNYEAQ. This CDR3 is CASSLVLAGTGQETQYF. In DNA form, the CDR3 reads TGTGCCAGCAGCTTAGTTCTAGCGGGTACAGGTCAAGAGACCCAGTACTTC.

Remarks on this clonotype: A much larger clonotype is one base distant, so this may be a read error. The rearrangement uses TRBV6-1 and TRBJ1-1; 9 bases fit TRBD1. The germline V gene encodes CDR1 MNHNS and CDR2 SASEGT. Trimming took 10 bases from V and 4 from J; bases not matched to a gene: 10. The CDR3 has 14 residues. The CDR3 is CATSTGGGSTEAFF. CDR3 nucleotide sequence: TGTGCCACCTCGACAGGGGGGGGGAGCACTGAAGCTTTCTTT.

The rearrangement joins TRBV4-1 to TRBJ1-2; a weak D match, TRBD1 (5 bases). The germline V gene encodes CDR1 MGHRA and CDR2 YSYEKL. The CDR3 is 15 amino acids. V shed 1 base and J shed 2 bases, with 11 bases lying between them. CDR3 DNA sequence: TGCGCCAGCAGCCAAGCACAGGCACTGAACTATGGCTACACCTTC. It yields the protein CASSQAQALNYGYTF.

This CDR3 reads CASSLRSEAFF. CDR3 DNA: TGTGCCAGCAGTTTGAGGTCTGAAGCTTTCTTT. The V call is TRBV28, the J call TRBJ1-1, with unresolved D. This CDR3 has 11 amino acids. Trimming left V 3 bases short and J 6 bases short, with 5 bases between. CDR1 is MDHEN, CDR2 SYDVKM, per germline.

Only a few counts were recorded for this clonotype. The V call is TRBV29-1, the J call TRBJ2-7; 13 nucleotides match TRBD2. CDR1 is SQVTM, CDR2 ANQGSEA, per germline. The CDR3 covers 16 residues. V was pared by 6 bases and J by 6 bases, with 14 bases of the junction left unmatched. The chain's CDR3 is CSVIPGLAGDHGEQYF. The CDR3 region has the DNA TGCAGCGTCATTCCCGGACTAGCGGGAGATCACGGCGAGCAGTACTTC.